The 21 T cell receptor beta chains below all came from one sample that was sequenced in a study of T cells in localized non-small cell lung cancer. Sequencing was performed with immunoSEQ multiplex PCR; in TCRdb, only in-frame clones are kept and a portion is missing. The sample consists of about 1,600 clones, 25% of them appearing once. This specimen consisted of normal lung tissue next to the tumor, obtained before any cancer treatment. These receptors all come from a male donor at least 60 years old with stage II lung adenocarcinoma.

This clone was seen once. The chain links TRBV19 to TRBJ1-2; D is ambiguous. Between the trimmed V and J ends, which lost 6 bases and 0 bases, there was a span of 11 bases. This CDR3 comprises 14 residues. CDR1 and CDR2 from the germline V gene are LNHDA and SQIVND (reference sequence). CDR3 DNA: TGTGCCAGTAGCGCTGGCCCAGCTAACTATGGCTACACCTTC. Its translation: CASSAGPANYGYTF. Combining the CDR3 with reference TRBV19 and TRBJ1-2 gives the whole variable domain DGGITQSPKYLFRKEGQNVTLSCEQNLNHDAMYWYRQDPGQGLRLIYYSQIVNDFQKGDIAEGYSVSREKKESFPLTVTSAQKNPTAFYLCASSAGPANYGYTFGSGTRLTVV.

This clone is labeled large. The chain recombines TRBV10-2 with TRBJ2-1; a weak D match, TRBD2 (5 bases). Trimming left V 8 bases short and J 7 bases short, with 15 bases between. Germline V gene sequence: CDR1 WSHSY, CDR2 SAAADI. There are 13 residues in the CDR3. For the CDR3, the DNA is TGCGCCAGCGTTGGTTTATCGGGGAATGAGCAGTTCTTC. Amino acid sequence: CASVGLSGNEQFF.

This clone was seen a few times. The rearrangement joins TRBV15 to TRBJ1-1; unclear D gene. The V gene lost 0 bases and the J gene lost 1 base, with 12 bases spanning the gap. CDR1 LNHNV and CDR2 YYDKDF come from the germline V gene (reference sequence). The length of the CDR3 is 16 residues. CDR3 in amino acids: CATSRDSQGRNTEAFF. Written as DNA, the CDR3 is TGTGCCACCAGCAGAGACAGCCAAGGACGGAACACTGAAGCTTTCTTT. Filled out from reference TRBV15 and TRBJ1-1, the complete variable domain reads DAMVIQNPRYQVTQFGKPVTLSCSQTLNHNVMYWYQQKSSQAPKLLFHYYDKDFNNEADTPDNFQSRRPNTSFCFLDIRSPGLGDTAMYLCATSRDSQGRNTEAFFGQGTRLTVV.

The rearrangement joins TRBV19 to TRBJ1-1, with D tentatively TRBD1 (6 bases). The V gene's germline CDR1 is LNHDA and CDR2 SQIVND (reference sequence). V lost 7 bases and J lost 1, with 22 bases in between. The CDR3 extends over 17 amino acids. The CDR3 sequence: CASIMGGAGYGNTEAFF. Written as DNA, the CDR3 is TGTGCCAGTATAATGGGGGGCGCAGGGTATGGGAACACTGAAGCTTTCTTT. Variable domain in full (rest from reference TRBV19 and TRBJ1-1): DGGITQSPKYLFRKEGQNVTLSCEQNLNHDAMYWYRQDPGQGLRLIYYSQIVNDFQKGDIAEGYSVSREKKESFPLTVTSAQKNPTAFYLCASIMGGAGYGNTEAFFGQGTRLTVV.

This clone is medium-sized. The chain carries TRBV11-3 and TRBJ1-3; possible D gene TRBD1, 5 bases. V was shortened by 3 bases and J by 2 bases, with 11 bases between the two germline ends. This CDR3 comprises 15 residues. The V gene's germline CDR1 is SGHNT and CDR2 YENEEA. The CDR3 loop is CASSLTVKAGNTIYF. The CDR3 DNA reads as TGTGCCAGCAGCTTGACAGTTAAGGCTGGAAACACCATATATTTT.

Only a few counts were recorded for this clone. The CDR3 DNA reads as TGTGCCAGTAGTATGTTCGGTGGAATGGGGGCTGAAGCTTTCTTT. The encoded protein is CASSMFGGMGAEAFF. J is TRBJ1-1 and V is TRBV19, with D tentatively TRBD1 (5 bases). The CDR3 has 15 residues. Germline V gene lookup returns CDR1 LNHDA and CDR2 SQIVND (reference sequence). The V end lost 3 bases, the J end lost 6 bases, and 17 bases lay between the germline ends.

J is TRBJ1-1 and V is TRBV30, with D possibly matching TRBD1 (5 bases). This CDR3 is 13 amino acids long. Germline CDR1 reads GTSNPN; CDR2 reads SVGIG (reference sequence). V lost 7 bases and J 7 bases, leaving 19 bases between the germline ends. The CDR3 DNA is TGTGCCTACGGTAGAGGGGTGACACTTGAAGCTTTCTTT. Residues: CAYGRGVTLEAFF.

DNA for the CDR3: TGTGCCAGCAGGGAAAGAATCGGCGGCTACACCTTC. It specifies CASRERIGGYTF. The rearrangement joins TRBV6-8 to TRBJ1-2; D gene ambiguous. There are 12 residues in the CDR3. Germline CDR1 and CDR2: MNHGY and SAAAGT. Trimming pared 6 bases from V and 8 bases from J, leaving 13 bases between.

This chain uses TRBV7-2 with TRBJ1-1; D remains unclear. With 5 bases removed from V and 7 bases from J, the gap between germline ends came to 14 bases. Germline V CDR1 and CDR2: SGHTA, FQGNSA. The CDR3 totals 13 residues. The CDR3 here is CASSPFRSLEAFF. In DNA form, the CDR3 reads TGTGCCAGCAGCCCATTCCGTAGCCTTGAAGCTTTCTTT.

The chain carries TRBV5-1 and TRBJ1-6; possible D gene TRBD1, 5 bases. This CDR3 comprises 16 residues. The germline gives CDR1 SGHRS, CDR2 YFSETQ. V lost 2 bases, J lost 0 bases, and 9 bases lay in between. The CDR3 here is CASSFRASSYNSPLHF. The CDR3 nucleotides read TGCGCCAGCAGCTTCAGGGCTAGCTCCTATAATTCACCCCTCCACTTT.

In its sample, this clone was seen a few times. This chain connects TRBV1 to TRBJ1-2. TRBV1 is annotated as a pseudogene. The CDR3 runs to 15 residues. CDR3 region: CASSQVSGANYGYTF. The CDR3 DNA reads TGCGCCAGCAGCCAGGTCTCGGGGGCCAACTATGGCTACACCTTC.

This sequence joins TRBV6-1 and TRBJ1-1, with 7 bases that match TRBD1. This CDR3 spans 16 amino acids. Looked up from germline, CDR1 is MNHNS and CDR2 is SASEGT. V lost 0 bases, J lost 1 base, and 5 bases stayed unmatched. The chain's CDR3 is CASSEAFNRGNTEAFF. In nucleotides, the CDR3 is TGTGCCAGCAGTGAAGCGTTTAACAGGGGGAACACTGAAGCTTTCTTT.

This clone was seen more than once but under ten times. The chain joins TRBV12-5 to TRBJ1-1; TRBD1 agrees at 7 bases. Germline V gene data show CDR1 as LGHNT and CDR2 as FRNRAP. V lost 7 bases and J lost 4; bases outside the gene matches: 6. The CDR3 contains 13 residues. This chain's CDR3 is CASALGDSTEAFF. As DNA, the CDR3 is TGTGCTAGTGCCCTGGGGGACAGCACTGAAGCTTTCTTT.

In its sample, this clone was seen a few times. This chain uses TRBV9 with TRBJ1-4; D perhaps matches TRBD1 (5 bases). CDR1 SGDLS and CDR2 YYNGEE come from the germline V gene. The V gene lost 4 bases and the J gene lost 0 bases, with 13 bases spanning the gap. There are 16 residues in the CDR3. CDR3 loop: CASSPRGAATNEKLFF. The CDR3 coding sequence is TGTGCCAGCAGCCCCCGGGGCGCTGCAACTAATGAAAAACTGTTTTTT.

The chain links TRBV12-5 to TRBJ2-6; no reliable D call. CDR3 length equals 13 residues. CDR1 is LGHNT, CDR2 FRNRAP, per germline. V was clipped by 7 bases and J by 4 bases, with 8 bases between them. The CDR3 is CASAFYGANVLTF. CDR3 in DNA: TGTGCTAGTGCTTTCTACGGGGCCAACGTCCTGACTTTC.

This clone has only a few counts. The chain couples TRBV6-8 to TRBJ1-1, with a tentative D call TRBD1 (5 bases). From germline, CDR1 is MNHGY and CDR2 SAAAGT. With 6 bases removed from V and 4 bases from J, the gap between germline ends came to 15 bases. The CDR3 extends over 14 amino acids. The CDR3 reads CASRPPGGFTEAFF. Written as DNA, the CDR3 is TGTGCCAGCAGACCCCCCGGGGGTTTCACTGAAGCTTTCTTT.

The rearrangement joins TRBV9 to TRBJ2-2, with D perhaps given as TRBD1 or TRBD2 (6 bases each). Germline loops: CDR1 SGDLS, CDR2 YYNGEE. There are 17 residues in the CDR3. Trimming pared 5 bases from V and 6 bases from J, leaving 23 bases between. As DNA, the CDR3 is TGTGCCAGCAGTGACGATGTGGGGGCGGGATCGGCCGGGGAGCTGTTTTTT. This codes for CASSDDVGAGSAGELFF.

The CDR3 region is CASSSNAPGGDTQYF. The CDR3 DNA reads as TGTGCCAGCAGCTCAAACGCCCCCGGGGGAGATACGCAGTATTTT. The chain couples TRBV7-2 to TRBJ2-3, with D possibly TRBD2 on 6 matching bases. CDR3 length: 15 amino acids. The germline V gene encodes CDR1 SGHTA and CDR2 FQGNSA. V was cut by 4 bases and J by 5 bases, with 16 bases left in between.

The V and J genes are TRBV6-8 and TRBJ2-2; 8 nucleotides line up with TRBD1. Germline V gene data show CDR1 as MNHGY and CDR2 as SAAAGT. J was trimmed by 4 bases and V by 5 bases; bases with no gene match: 6. CDR3 length equals 15 residues. CDR3 DNA: TGTGCCAGCAGTAGAACAGGGGGGATCACCGGGGAGCTGTTTTTT. Its protein is CASSRTGGITGELFF.

This sequence joins TRBV11-3 and TRBJ1-2, with D maybe TRBD1 (5 bases). CDR3 length: 14 amino acids. Germline V gives CDR1 SGHNT, CDR2 YENEEA. Deletions cut 5 bases from V and 6 bases from J, with 16 bases between. The CDR3 nucleotides are TGTGCCAGCAGCATTATAGGGATAGGGGATGGCTACACCTTC. It specifies CASSIIGIGDGYTF.

The V and J genes are TRBV5-1 and TRBJ2-7; 8 positions match TRBD2. This CDR3 has 17 residues. CDR1 and CDR2 (germline): SGHRS, YFSETQ. V lost 0 bases, J lost 5 bases, and 13 bases stayed unmatched. CDR3 amino acids: CASSLAGTSLTYHEQYF. CDR3 nucleotides: TGCGCCAGCAGCTTGGCGGGGACTAGTTTGACGTACCACGAGCAGTACTTC.